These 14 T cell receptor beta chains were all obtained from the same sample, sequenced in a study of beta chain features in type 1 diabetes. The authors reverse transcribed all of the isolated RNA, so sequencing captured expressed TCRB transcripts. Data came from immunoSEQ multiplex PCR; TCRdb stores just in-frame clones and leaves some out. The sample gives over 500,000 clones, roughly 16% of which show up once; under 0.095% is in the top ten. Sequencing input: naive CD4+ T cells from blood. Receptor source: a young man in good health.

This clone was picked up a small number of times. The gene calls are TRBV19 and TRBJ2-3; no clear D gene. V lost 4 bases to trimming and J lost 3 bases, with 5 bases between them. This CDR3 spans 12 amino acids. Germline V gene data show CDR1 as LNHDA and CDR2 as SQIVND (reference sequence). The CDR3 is CASSTGTDTQYF. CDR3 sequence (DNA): TGTGCCAGTAGTACTGGAACAGATACGCAGTATTTT.

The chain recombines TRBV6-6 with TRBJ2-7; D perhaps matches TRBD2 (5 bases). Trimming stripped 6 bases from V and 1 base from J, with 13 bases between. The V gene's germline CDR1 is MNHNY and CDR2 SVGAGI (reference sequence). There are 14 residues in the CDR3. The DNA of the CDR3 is TGTGCCAGCAGCCCGTCTAGCAGATCCTACGAGCAGTACTTC. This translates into CASSPSSRSYEQYF.

CDR3 sequence reads: CASILDLVSGSYEQYF. The CDR3 DNA reads TGTGCCAGCATCCTCGACTTAGTTTCTGGCTCCTACGAGCAGTACTTC. The chain has TRBV28 and TRBJ2-7; D remains ambiguous. Trimming took 7 bases from V and 0 from J, leaving 19 bases between them. This CDR3 spans 16 amino acids. Germline values: CDR1 MDHEN, CDR2 SYDVKM.

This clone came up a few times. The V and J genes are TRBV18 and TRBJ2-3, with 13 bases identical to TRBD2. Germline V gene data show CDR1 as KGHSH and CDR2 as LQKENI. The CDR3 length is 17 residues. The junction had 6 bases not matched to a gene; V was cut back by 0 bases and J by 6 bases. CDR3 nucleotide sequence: TGTGCCAGCTCACCACCCGGACTAGCGGGGGTCCGGGATACGCAGTATTTT. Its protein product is CASSPPGLAGVRDTQYF.

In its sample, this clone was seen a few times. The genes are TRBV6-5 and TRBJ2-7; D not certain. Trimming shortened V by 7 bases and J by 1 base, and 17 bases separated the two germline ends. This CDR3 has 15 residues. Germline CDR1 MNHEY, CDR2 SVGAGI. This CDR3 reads CASNSLSGSSYEQYF. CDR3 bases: TGTGCCAGCAATTCCCTGTCAGGCTCATCCTACGAGCAGTACTTC.

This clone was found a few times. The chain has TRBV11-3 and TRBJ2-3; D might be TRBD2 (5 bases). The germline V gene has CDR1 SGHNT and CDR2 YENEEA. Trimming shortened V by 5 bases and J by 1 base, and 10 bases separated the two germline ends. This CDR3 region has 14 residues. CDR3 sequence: CASSRAARTDTQYF. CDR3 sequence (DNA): TGTGCCAGCAGCCGAGCGGCCCGCACAGATACGCAGTATTTT.

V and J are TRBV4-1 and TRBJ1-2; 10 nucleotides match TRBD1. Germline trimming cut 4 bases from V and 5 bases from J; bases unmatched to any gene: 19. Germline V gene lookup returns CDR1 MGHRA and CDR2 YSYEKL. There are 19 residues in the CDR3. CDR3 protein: CASSPRFGTGAPLSYGYTF. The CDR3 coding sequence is TGCGCCAGCAGCCCTCGGTTCGGGACAGGGGCCCCCTTAAGTTATGGCTACACCTTC.

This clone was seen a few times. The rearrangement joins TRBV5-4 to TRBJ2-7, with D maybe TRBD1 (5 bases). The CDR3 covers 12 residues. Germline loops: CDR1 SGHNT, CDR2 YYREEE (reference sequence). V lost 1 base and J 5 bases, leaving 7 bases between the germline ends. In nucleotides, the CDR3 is TGTGCCAGCAGCTTGATAGGGGACGAGCAGTACTTC. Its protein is CASSLIGDEQYF.

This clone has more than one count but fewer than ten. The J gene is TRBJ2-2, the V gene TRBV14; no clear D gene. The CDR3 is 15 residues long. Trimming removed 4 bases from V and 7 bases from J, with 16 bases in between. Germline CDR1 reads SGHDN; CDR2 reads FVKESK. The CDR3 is CASSLERLAVGELFF. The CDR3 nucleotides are TGTGCCAGCAGCCTCGAAAGGTTAGCCGTCGGGGAGCTGTTTTTT.

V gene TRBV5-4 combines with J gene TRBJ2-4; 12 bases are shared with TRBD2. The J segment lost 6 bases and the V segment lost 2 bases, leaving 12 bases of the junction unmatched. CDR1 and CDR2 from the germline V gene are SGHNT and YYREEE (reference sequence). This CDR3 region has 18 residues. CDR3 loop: CASSFLPVTSGRGNIQYF. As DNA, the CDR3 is TGTGCCAGCAGCTTCCTACCCGTGACTAGCGGGAGAGGAAACATTCAGTACTTC.

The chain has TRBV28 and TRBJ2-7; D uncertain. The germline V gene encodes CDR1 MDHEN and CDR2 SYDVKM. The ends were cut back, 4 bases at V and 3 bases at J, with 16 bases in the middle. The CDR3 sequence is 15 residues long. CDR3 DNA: TGTGCCAGCAGTTCTCACTCAGGAGTGGGCTACGAGCAGTACTTC. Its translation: CASSSHSGVGYEQYF.

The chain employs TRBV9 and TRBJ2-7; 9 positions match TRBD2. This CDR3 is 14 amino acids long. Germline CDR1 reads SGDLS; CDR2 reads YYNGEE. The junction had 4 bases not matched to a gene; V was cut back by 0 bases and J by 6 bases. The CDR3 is CASSVGAGGGEQYF. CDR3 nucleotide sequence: TGTGCCAGCAGCGTAGGAGCGGGAGGTGGCGAGCAGTACTTC.

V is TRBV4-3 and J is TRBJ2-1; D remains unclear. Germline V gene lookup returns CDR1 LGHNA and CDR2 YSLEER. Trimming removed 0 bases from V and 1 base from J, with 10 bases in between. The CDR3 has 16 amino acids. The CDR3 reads CASSQEGAESYNEQFF. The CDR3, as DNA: TGCGCCAGCAGCCAAGAGGGCGCAGAATCCTACAATGAGCAGTTCTTC.

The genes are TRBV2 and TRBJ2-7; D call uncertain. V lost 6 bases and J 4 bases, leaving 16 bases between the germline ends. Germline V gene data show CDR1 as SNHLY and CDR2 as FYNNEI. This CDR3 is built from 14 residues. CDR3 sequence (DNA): TGTGCCAGCAGCGACGACGGACGTGGGTACGAGCAGTACTTC. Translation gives CASSDDGRGYEQYF.